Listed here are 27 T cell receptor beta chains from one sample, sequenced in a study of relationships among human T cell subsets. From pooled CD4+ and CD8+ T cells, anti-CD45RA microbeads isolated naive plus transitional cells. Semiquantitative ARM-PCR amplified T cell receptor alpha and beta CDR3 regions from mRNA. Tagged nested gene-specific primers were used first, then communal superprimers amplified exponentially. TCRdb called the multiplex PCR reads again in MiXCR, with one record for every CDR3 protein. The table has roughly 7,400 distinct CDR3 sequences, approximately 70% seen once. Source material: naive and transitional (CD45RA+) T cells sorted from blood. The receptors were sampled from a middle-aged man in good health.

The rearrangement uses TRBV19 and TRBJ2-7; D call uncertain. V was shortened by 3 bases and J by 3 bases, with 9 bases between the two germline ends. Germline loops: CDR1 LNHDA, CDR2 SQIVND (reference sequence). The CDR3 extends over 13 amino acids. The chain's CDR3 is CASSMAGVYEQYF. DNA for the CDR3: TGTGCCAGTAGTATGGCTGGCGTCTACGAGCAGTACTTC.

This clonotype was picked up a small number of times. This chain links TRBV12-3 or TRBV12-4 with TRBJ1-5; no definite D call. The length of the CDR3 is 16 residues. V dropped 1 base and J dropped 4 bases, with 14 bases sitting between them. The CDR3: CASSLGEVAANQPQHF. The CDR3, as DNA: TGTGCCAGCAGTTTAGGGGAAGTGGCAGCAAATCAGCCCCAGCATTTT.

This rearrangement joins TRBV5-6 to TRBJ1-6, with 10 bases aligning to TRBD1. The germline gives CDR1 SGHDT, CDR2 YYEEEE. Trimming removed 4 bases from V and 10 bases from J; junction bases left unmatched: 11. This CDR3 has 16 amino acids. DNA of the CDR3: TGTGCCAGCAGCCTGCCCGGGACAGGGGCAGAATCACCCCTCCACTTT. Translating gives CASSLPGTGAESPLHF.

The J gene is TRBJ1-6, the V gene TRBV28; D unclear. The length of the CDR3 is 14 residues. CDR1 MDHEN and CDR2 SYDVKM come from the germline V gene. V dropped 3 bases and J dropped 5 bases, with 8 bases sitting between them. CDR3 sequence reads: CASSLGSNNSPLHF. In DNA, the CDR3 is TGTGCCAGCAGTTTGGGTTCGAATAATTCACCCCTCCACTTT.

Here the CDR3 reads CASSLQRGTGELFF. The CDR3 nucleotides read TGTGCCAGCAGCTTGCAGCGGGGGACCGGGGAGCTGTTTTTT. J is TRBJ2-2 and V is TRBV7-2; 8 bases are shared with TRBD2. Germline CDR1 is SGHTA and CDR2 is FQGNSA. The V and J ends lost 3 bases and 5 bases, in that order; junction bases with no gene match: 2. The CDR3 runs to 14 residues.

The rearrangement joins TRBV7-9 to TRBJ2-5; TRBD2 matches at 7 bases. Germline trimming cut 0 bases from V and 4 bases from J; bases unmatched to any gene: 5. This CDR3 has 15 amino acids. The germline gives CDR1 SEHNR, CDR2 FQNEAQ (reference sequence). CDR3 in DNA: TGTGCCAGCAGCTTAGCGTACGGGGAGGGAGAGACCCAGTACTTC. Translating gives CASSLAYGEGETQYF.

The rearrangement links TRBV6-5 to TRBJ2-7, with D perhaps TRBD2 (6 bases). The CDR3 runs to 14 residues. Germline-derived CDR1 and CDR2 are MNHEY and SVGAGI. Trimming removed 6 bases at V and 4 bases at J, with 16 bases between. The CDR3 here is CASSLSIGTYEQYF. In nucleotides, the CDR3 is TGTGCCAGCAGCCTAAGTATAGGGACTTACGAGCAGTACTTC.

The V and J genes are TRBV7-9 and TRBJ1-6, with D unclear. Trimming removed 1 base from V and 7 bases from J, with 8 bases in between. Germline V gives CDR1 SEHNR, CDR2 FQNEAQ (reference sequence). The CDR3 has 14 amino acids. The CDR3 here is CASSLENPNSPLHF. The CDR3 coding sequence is TGTGCCAGCAGCTTAGAAAATCCCAATTCACCCCTCCACTTT.

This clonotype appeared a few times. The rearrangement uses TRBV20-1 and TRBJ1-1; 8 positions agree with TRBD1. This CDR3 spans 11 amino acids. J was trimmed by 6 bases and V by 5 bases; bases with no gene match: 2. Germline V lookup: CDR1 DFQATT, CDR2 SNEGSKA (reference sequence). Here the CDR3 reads CSAGQGPEAFF. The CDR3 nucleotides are TGCAGTGCTGGACAGGGTCCTGAAGCTTTCTTT.

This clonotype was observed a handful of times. In DNA, the CDR3 is TGTGCCAGCTCACCACCAGACAGGGGGGGTTACGAGCAGTACTTC. This translates into CASSPPDRGGYEQYF. The V gene is TRBV18, the J gene TRBJ2-7, with 9 bases fitting TRBD1. The junction had 4 bases not matched to a gene; V was cut back by 0 bases and J by 4 bases. CDR3 length equals 15 residues. The germline V gene encodes CDR1 KGHSH and CDR2 LQKENI.

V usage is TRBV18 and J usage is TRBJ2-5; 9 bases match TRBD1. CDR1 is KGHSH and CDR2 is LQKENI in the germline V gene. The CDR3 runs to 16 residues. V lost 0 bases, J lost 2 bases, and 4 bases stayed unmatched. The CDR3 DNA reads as TGTGCCAGCTCACCACCACGCGGACAGGGGCAAGAGACCCAGTACTTC. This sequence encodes CASSPPRGQGQETQYF. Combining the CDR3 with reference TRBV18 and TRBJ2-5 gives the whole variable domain NAGVMQNPRHLVRRRGQEARLRCSPMKGHSHVYWYRQLPEEGLKFMVYLQKENIIDESGMPKERFSAEFPKEGPSILRIQQVVRGDSAAYFCASSPPRGQGQETQYFGPGTRLLVL.

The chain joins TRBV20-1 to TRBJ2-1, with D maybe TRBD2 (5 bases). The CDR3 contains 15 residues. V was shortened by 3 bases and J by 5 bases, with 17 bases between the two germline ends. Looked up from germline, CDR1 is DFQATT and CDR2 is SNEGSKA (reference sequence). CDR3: CSARGLAISHNEQFF. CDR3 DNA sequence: TGCAGTGCTAGGGGCCTAGCAATTTCTCACAATGAGCAGTTCTTC.

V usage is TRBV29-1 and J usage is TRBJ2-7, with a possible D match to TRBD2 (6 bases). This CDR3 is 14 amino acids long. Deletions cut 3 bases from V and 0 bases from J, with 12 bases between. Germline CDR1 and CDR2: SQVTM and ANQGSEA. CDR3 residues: CSVDWEARSYEQYF. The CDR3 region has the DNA TGCAGCGTTGATTGGGAGGCCCGCTCCTACGAGCAGTACTTC.

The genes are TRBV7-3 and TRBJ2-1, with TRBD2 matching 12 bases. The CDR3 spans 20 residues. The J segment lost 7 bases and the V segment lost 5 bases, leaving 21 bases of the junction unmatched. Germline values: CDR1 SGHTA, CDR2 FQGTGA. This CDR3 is CASSLTLTSGGAHVGNEQFF. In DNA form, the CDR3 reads TGTGCCAGCAGCCTCACCCTGACTAGCGGGGGAGCCCACGTCGGTAATGAGCAGTTCTTC.

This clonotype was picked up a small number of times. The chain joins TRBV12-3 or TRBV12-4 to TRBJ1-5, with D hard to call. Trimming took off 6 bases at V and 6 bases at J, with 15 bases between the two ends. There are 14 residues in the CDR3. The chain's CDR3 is CASSQEHAGQPQHF. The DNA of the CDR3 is TGTGCCAGCAGCCAGGAACACGCGGGTCAGCCCCAGCATTTT.

CDR3 in amino acids: CASRGLSYGYTF. In nucleotides, the CDR3 is TGTGCCAGCCGGGGACTTAGCTATGGCTACACCTTC. The chain combines TRBV28 with TRBJ1-2; D is possibly TRBD1 (5 bases). The germline CDR1 and CDR2 sequences are MDHEN and SYDVKM. This CDR3 spans 12 amino acids. V lost 8 bases, J lost 4 bases, and 11 bases lay in between.

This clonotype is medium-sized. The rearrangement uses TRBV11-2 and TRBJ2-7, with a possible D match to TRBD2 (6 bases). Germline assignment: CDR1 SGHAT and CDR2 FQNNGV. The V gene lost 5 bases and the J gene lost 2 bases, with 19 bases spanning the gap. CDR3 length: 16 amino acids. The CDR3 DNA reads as TGTGCCAGCAGCCCGCACGCCGGGACGGGAGCCTACGAGCAGTACTTC. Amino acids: CASSPHAGTGAYEQYF. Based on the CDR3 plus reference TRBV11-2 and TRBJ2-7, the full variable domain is EAGVAQSPRYKIIEKRQSVAFWCNPISGHATLYWYQQILGQGPKLLIQFQNNGVVDDSQLPKDRFSAERLKGVDSTLKIQPAKLEDSAVYLCASSPHAGTGAYEQYFGPGTRLTVT.

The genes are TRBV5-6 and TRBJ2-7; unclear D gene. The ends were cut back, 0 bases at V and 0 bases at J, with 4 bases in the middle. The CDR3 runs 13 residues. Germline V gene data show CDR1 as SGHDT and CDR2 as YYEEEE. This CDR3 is CASSLGVSYEQYF. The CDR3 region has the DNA TGTGCCAGCAGCTTGGGAGTCTCCTACGAGCAGTACTTC.

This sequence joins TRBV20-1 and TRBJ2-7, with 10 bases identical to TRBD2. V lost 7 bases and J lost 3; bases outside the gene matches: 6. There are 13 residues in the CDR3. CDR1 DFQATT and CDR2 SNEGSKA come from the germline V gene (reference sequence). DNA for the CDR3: TGCAGTGTCCCCGGGACTAGCGACTACGAGCAGTACTTC. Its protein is CSVPGTSDYEQYF.

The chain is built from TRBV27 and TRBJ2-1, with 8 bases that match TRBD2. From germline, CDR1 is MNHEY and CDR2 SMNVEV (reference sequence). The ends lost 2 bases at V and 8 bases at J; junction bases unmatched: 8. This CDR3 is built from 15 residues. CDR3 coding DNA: TGTGCCAGCAGTTTAGAGCCCGGGGGGGACGATGAGCAGTTCTTC. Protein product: CASSLEPGGDDEQFF.

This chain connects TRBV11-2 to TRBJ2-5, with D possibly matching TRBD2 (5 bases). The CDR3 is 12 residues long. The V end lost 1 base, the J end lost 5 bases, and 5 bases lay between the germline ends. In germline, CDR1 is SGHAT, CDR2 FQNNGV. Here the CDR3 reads CASSLAGETQYF. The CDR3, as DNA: TGTGCCAGCAGCTTAGCGGGGGAGACCCAGTACTTC.

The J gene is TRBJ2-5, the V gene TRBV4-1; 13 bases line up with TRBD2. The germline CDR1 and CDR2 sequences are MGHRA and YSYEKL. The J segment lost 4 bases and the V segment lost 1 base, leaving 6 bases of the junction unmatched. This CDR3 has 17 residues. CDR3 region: CASSQGKLAGGLETQYF. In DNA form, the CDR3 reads TGCGCCAGCAGCCAAGGGAAACTAGCGGGAGGGCTAGAGACCCAGTACTTC.

DNA for the CDR3: TGTGCCAGCAGTTTCCTCAGCGGGAGGAACACCGGGGAGCTGTTTTTT. Protein product: CASSFLSGRNTGELFF. The chain links TRBV28 to TRBJ2-2; TRBD2 aligns across 8 bases. Germline CDR1 reads MDHEN; CDR2 reads SYDVKM. With 3 bases clipped from V and 1 base from J, the junction kept 4 bases outside the gene matches. This CDR3 has 16 amino acids.

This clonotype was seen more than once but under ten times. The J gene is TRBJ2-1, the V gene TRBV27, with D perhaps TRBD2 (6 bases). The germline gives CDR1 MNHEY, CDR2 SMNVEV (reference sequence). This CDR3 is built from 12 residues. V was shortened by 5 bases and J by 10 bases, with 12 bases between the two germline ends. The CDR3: CASSIPGVEQFF. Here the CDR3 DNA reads TGTGCCAGCAGTATTCCGGGGGTGGAGCAGTTCTTC.

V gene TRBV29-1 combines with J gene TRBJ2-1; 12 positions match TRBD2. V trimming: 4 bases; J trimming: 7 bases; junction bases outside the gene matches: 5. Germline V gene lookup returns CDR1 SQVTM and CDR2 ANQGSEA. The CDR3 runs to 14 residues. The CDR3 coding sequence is TGCAGCGTTGGATCTAGCGGGAGGGGTAATGAGCAGTTCTTC. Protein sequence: CSVGSSGRGNEQFF.

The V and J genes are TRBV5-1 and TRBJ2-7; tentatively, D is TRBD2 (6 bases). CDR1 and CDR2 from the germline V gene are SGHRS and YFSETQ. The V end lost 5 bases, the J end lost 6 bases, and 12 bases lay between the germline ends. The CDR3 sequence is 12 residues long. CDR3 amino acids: CASRANGGEQYF. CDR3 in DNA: TGCGCCAGCAGGGCGAACGGGGGCGAGCAGTACTTC.

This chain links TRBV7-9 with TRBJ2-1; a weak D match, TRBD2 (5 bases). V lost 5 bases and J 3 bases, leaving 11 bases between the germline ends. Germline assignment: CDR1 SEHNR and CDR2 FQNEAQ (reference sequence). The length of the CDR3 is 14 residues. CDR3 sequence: CASSLLRDYNEQFF. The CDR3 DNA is TGTGCCAGCAGCCTACTCCGGGACTACAATGAGCAGTTCTTC.